The next 29 T cell receptor beta chains were all read from a single sample in a study of molecular identifiers for immune sequencing clone quantification. TCRdb itself ran the PCR reads through MiXCR, one entry per CDR3 protein. The sample shows 250,000 to 350,000 distinct CDR3 sequences, 20% to 25% of them seen only once. Sequencing was performed on naive CD8+ T cells from blood, with Jurkat cell RNA spiked in. Subset meaning: FACS-sorted CD8+CD4-CCR7+CD45RA+ naive T cells. The source of these receptors is a human donor in good health. Some libraries in this study had Jurkat cell RNA spiked in.

The J gene is TRBJ2-5, the V gene TRBV25-1; 7 nucleotides align to TRBD2. Germline-derived CDR1 and CDR2 are MGHDK and SYGVNS. The CDR3 runs 19 residues. V trimming: 0 bases; J trimming: 0 bases; junction bases outside the gene matches: 13. CDR3 nucleotides: TGTGCCAGCAGTGAATATCTGGTCGCGGGCGGGGGAAACCAAGAGACCCAGTACTTC. Encoded protein: CASSEYLVAGGGNQETQYF.

V usage is TRBV7-9 and J usage is TRBJ2-7, with 9 bases fitting TRBD2. Germline V gives CDR1 SEHNR, CDR2 FQNEAQ (reference sequence). This CDR3 region has 14 residues. J gave up 6 bases and V 1 base, and 4 bases lay outside the gene matches. CDR3 bases: TGTGCCAGCAGCTTAGGGCTAGCGGGACTCGAGCAGTACTTC. Its translation: CASSLGLAGLEQYF.

This chain links TRBV24-1 with TRBJ1-1; D is unresolved. This CDR3 is built from 12 residues. The germline CDR1 and CDR2 sequences are KGHDR and SFDVKD. The V and J ends lost 1 base and 10 bases respectively, with 9 bases between them. The CDR3 region is CATSDFPGGAFF. DNA of the CDR3: TGTGCCACCAGTGATTTCCCAGGTGGAGCTTTCTTT.

The sample holds many counts of this clonotype. The gene calls are TRBV7-9 and TRBJ1-2; the D is unclear. Germline loops: CDR1 SEHNR, CDR2 FQNEAQ (reference sequence). V dropped 3 bases and J dropped 1 base, with 9 bases sitting between them. The CDR3 runs to 14 residues. The CDR3 DNA reads TGTGCCAGCAGCTTCTCCACCAATAACTATGGCTACACCTTC. Its translation is CASSFSTNNYGYTF.

This clonotype has at least ten counts. The CDR3 DNA is TGTGCCAGCAGCCTCGACAGGCTCTATGGCTACACCTTC. Its translation is CASSLDRLYGYTF. The chain employs TRBV5-4 and TRBJ1-2; weak D call: TRBD1 (6 bases). Germline V gives CDR1 SGHNT, CDR2 YYREEE (reference sequence). The CDR3 sequence is 13 residues long. V was cut by 4 bases and J by 4 bases, with 11 bases left in between.

This clonotype was seen ten or more times. V usage is TRBV7-9 and J usage is TRBJ2-4; D not certain. V lost 5 bases, J lost 0 bases, and 11 bases lay in between. The CDR3 totals 15 residues. Germline lookup yields CDR1 SEHNR and CDR2 FQNEAQ (reference sequence). The CDR3 DNA reads TGTGCCAGCAGCCTGACGACTTTAGCCAAAAACATTCAGTACTTC. Translation: CASSLTTLAKNIQYF.

The chain is built from TRBV19 and TRBJ1-1; D possibly corresponds to TRBD1 (5 bases). Trimming stripped 3 bases from V and 4 bases from J, with 12 bases between. CDR3 size: 14 residues. Germline V CDR1 and CDR2: LNHDA, SQIVND (reference sequence). In DNA form, the CDR3 reads TGTGCCAGTAGTATCGGGACCCTCGGCACTGAAGCTTTCTTT. Translation: CASSIGTLGTEAFF.

Points on this clonotype: One base away lies a much larger clone, so this may be a sequencing read error. The chain recombines TRBV12-5 with TRBJ2-1; no clear D gene. Germline lookup yields CDR1 LGHNT and CDR2 FRNRAP. The CDR3 is made up of 14 amino acids. CDR3 residues: CVSGLVPDYNEQFF. As DNA, the CDR3 is TGTGTTAGTGGTTTGGTCCCAGATTACAATGAGCAGTTCTTC. Based on the CDR3 plus reference TRBV12-5 and TRBJ2-1, the full variable domain is DARVTQTPRHKVTEMGQEVTMRCQPILGHNTVFWYRQTMMQGLELLAYFRNRAPLDDSGMPKDRFSAEMPDATLATLKIQPSEPRDSAVYFCVSGLVPDYNEQFFGPGTRLTVL.

This sequence joins TRBV6-5 and TRBJ1-4; 7 bases are shared with TRBD1. The CDR3 has 15 residues. Germline lookup yields CDR1 MNHEY and CDR2 SVGAGI. The junction had 9 bases not matched to a gene; V was cut back by 4 bases and J by 7 bases. The CDR3: CASSCFSRGSEKLFF. CDR3 DNA sequence: TGTGCCAGCAGTTGCTTTTCCAGGGGGAGTGAAAAACTGTTTTTT.

This clonotype was seen repeatedly, ten times or more. J is TRBJ2-1 and V is TRBV4-3; 9 nucleotides line up with TRBD2. Germline V CDR1 and CDR2: LGHNA, YSLEER. Germline trimming cut 1 base from V and 3 bases from J; bases unmatched to any gene: 1. CDR3 length equals 15 residues. The CDR3 DNA reads TGCGCCAGCAGCCAAGCTAGCGGGATCTACAATGAGCAGTTCTTC. Protein sequence: CASSQASGIYNEQFF.

For this clonotype: This sequence may be a read error, since a much larger clone differs from it by one base. The chain joins TRBV29-1 to TRBJ2-1, with D tentatively TRBD1 (6 bases). V was clipped by 6 bases and J by 10 bases, with 13 bases between them. The CDR3 is made up of 11 amino acids. Per germline, CDR1 SQVTM and CDR2 ANQGSEA. The DNA of the CDR3 is TGCAGCGTCTCAACAGGGAACGAGCAGTTCTTC. This sequence encodes CSVSTGNEQFF.

Worth noting for this clonotype: A clone one base away is much larger, so this may be a read error. This chain joins TRBV7-2 and TRBJ2-1; 10 bases map to TRBD2. V lost 0 bases to trimming and J lost 2 bases; unmatched junction nucleotides: 10. The germline gives CDR1 SGHTA, CDR2 FQGNSA. The CDR3 consists of 19 residues. The CDR3 sequence is CASSLADTGLAVPYNEQFF. As DNA, the CDR3 is TGTGCCAGCAGCTTAGCGGATACAGGACTAGCGGTCCCCTACAATGAGCAGTTCTTC.

On this clonotype: This may arise from a read error, as a much more abundant clone is one base away. This chain uses TRBV5-3 with TRBJ2-7, with 10 positions matching TRBD1. TRBV5-3 is classed as an ORF, of uncertain function. This CDR3 has 16 residues. CDR3 DNA: TGTGCCAGCAGCTGGGGGAGGGACAGGGGATTCTACGAGCAGCACTTC. It codes for CASSWGRDRGFYEQHF.

This clonotype showed up many times. The V call is TRBV9, the J call TRBJ2-1, with unresolved D. V was clipped by 3 bases and J by 5 bases, with 9 bases between them. The CDR3 has 13 amino acids. The germline CDR1 and CDR2 sequences are SGDLS and YYNGEE. CDR3 in DNA: TGTGCCAGCAGCGCTTGGACCGACAATGAGCAGTTCTTC. It translates to CASSAWTDNEQFF.

CDR3 amino acids: CASSWAGGSGNTIYF. The CDR3 bases are TGTGCCAGCAGCTGGGCGGGAGGCTCTGGAAACACCATATATTTT. The rearrangement joins TRBV7-9 to TRBJ1-3; no definite D call. Germline V gene lookup returns CDR1 SEHNR and CDR2 FQNEAQ (reference sequence). V was pared by 4 bases and J by 0 bases, with 10 bases between. The CDR3 is 15 amino acids.

This clonotype was counted a few times. The chain couples TRBV12-3 or TRBV12-4 to TRBJ2-3, with a weak D call TRBD2 (5 bases). Trimming removed 1 base at V and 3 bases at J, with 11 bases between. The CDR3 consists of 15 residues. CDR3 DNA: TGTGCCAGCAGTTTAGTCCGGGGTTCGACAGATACGCAGTATTTT. Translation gives CASSLVRGSTDTQYF.

This clonotype has at least ten counts. The chain links TRBV12-3 or TRBV12-4 to TRBJ2-1, with D tentatively TRBD2 (6 bases). The CDR3 covers 16 residues. With 6 bases removed from V and 6 bases from J, the gap between germline ends came to 21 bases. CDR3 residues: CASSPRGGLWGNEQFF. CDR3 nucleotide sequence: TGTGCCAGCAGCCCCCGTGGGGGACTGTGGGGCAATGAGCAGTTCTTC.

In its sample, this clonotype was seen many times. The chain carries TRBV4-3 and TRBJ1-4; D not certain. Germline lookup yields CDR1 LGHNA and CDR2 YSLEER. The germline V and J ends were trimmed by 4 bases and 13 bases, with 22 bases remaining between them. This CDR3 has 15 amino acids. The chain's CDR3 is CASSPTREFVSGLFF. The CDR3 DNA sequence: TGCGCCAGCAGCCCTACCCGGGAGTTCGTTTCAGGACTGTTTTTT.

This clonotype was recorded many times. CDR3 bases: TGTGCCAGCAGTGAAGCTAGGACAGAGGGAATATATAATTCACCCCTCCACTTT. Residues: CASSEARTEGIYNSPLHF. This rearrangement joins TRBV6-1 to TRBJ1-6; D is possibly TRBD1 (6 bases). The V and J ends lost 0 bases and 4 bases respectively, with 16 bases between them. The CDR3 is 18 amino acids. Looked up from germline, CDR1 is MNHNS and CDR2 is SASEGT.

The sample holds many counts of this clonotype. The rearrangement links TRBV28 to TRBJ1-2; D ambiguous. Trimming removed 4 bases at V and 4 bases at J, with 19 bases between. There are 16 residues in the CDR3. The germline CDR1 and CDR2 sequences are MDHEN and SYDVKM. Here the CDR3 reads CASSSRMTSRPYGYTF. In nucleotides, the CDR3 is TGTGCCAGCAGTTCCCGAATGACTTCACGCCCCTATGGCTACACCTTC.

The rearrangement joins TRBV5-4 to TRBJ1-1; no reliable D call. Germline lookup yields CDR1 SGHNT and CDR2 YYREEE (reference sequence). V dropped 7 bases and J dropped 0 bases, with 10 bases sitting between them. The CDR3 has 13 amino acids. The CDR3 spells CASGWQLNTEAFF. The CDR3 region has the DNA TGTGCCAGCGGCTGGCAGTTGAACACTGAAGCTTTCTTT.

This clonotype was found many times. The chain is built from TRBV2 and TRBJ1-2; the D gene is possibly TRBD1 (5 bases). From germline, CDR1 is SNHLY and CDR2 FYNNEI. There are 12 residues in the CDR3. V lost 10 bases and J lost 8, with 17 bases in between. The CDR3 reads CATFDSREGYTF. CDR3 nucleotides: TGTGCCACCTTCGACAGTCGTGAGGGCTACACCTTC.

The chain combines TRBV10-2 with TRBJ2-6; D uncertain. V was cut by 4 bases and J by 1 base, with 8 bases left in between. Germline assignment: CDR1 WSHSY and CDR2 SAAADI. CDR3 size: 15 residues. The DNA for the CDR3 is TGCGCCAGCAGTGGTGGGGATTCTGGGGCCAACGTCCTGACTTTC. Amino acids: CASSGGDSGANVLTF.

This clonotype turned up a few times. The gene calls are TRBV27 and TRBJ2-7; D possibly corresponds to TRBD1 (6 bases). Trimming stripped 5 bases from V and 7 bases from J, with 18 bases between. The CDR3 is 14 residues long. Germline assignment: CDR1 MNHEY and CDR2 SMNVEV (reference sequence). CDR3 residues: CASSPGRSGVEQYF. The CDR3 DNA is TGTGCCAGCAGTCCCGGACGGTCAGGGGTGGAGCAGTACTTC.

This clonotype showed up many times. This chain links TRBV12-3 or TRBV12-4 with TRBJ1-1; 11 bases are shared with TRBD1. V dropped 2 bases and J dropped 6; count of bases not matched to a gene: 2. This CDR3 is 14 amino acids long. Here the CDR3 DNA reads TGTGCCAGCAGTTTAAGGGGACAGGGGGCTGAAGCTTTCTTT. Translation: CASSLRGQGAEAFF.

A remark on this clonotype: A much larger clone is a single base away; this may be a read error. The J gene is TRBJ2-1, the V gene TRBV24-1; 13 nucleotides agree with TRBD2. Trimming took 4 bases from V and 12 from J; bases not matched to a gene: 14. The CDR3 is made up of 17 amino acids. CDR1 KGHDR and CDR2 SFDVKD come from the germline V gene. CDR3 in DNA: TGTGCCACCAGTGACGGGACTAGCGGGATTGTGTCCACTGGGCAGTTCTTC. This translates into CATSDGTSGIVSTGQFF.

A word on this clonotype: This sequence may be a read error, since a much larger clone differs from it by one base. The V and J genes are TRBV28 and TRBJ1-1; 8 bases map to TRBD1. This CDR3 is built from 15 residues. Unmatched junction bases numbered 5, after V lost 3 bases and J lost 2 bases. Per germline, CDR1 MDHEN and CDR2 SYDVKM. The CDR3 nucleotides read TGTGCCAGCAGTTTCCACACAGGGGGTAACACTGAAGCTTTCTTT. Translated: CASSFHTGGNTEAFF.

This clonotype appeared many times. The chain carries TRBV6-5 and TRBJ2-7; D gene uncertain. V was shortened by 0 bases and J by 5 bases, with 11 bases between the two germline ends. The CDR3 spans 14 residues. The germline CDR1 and CDR2 sequences are MNHEY and SVGAGI. CDR3 sequence reads: CASSYSDFNDEQYF. Written as DNA, the CDR3 is TGTGCCAGCAGTTACTCGGATTTCAACGACGAGCAGTACTTC.

As regards this clonotype: A much larger clone lies a single base off, so this may be a read error. CDR3: CAGSSGLAGELFF. CDR3 sequence (DNA): TGTGCCGGCAGCTCAGGACTAGCCGGGGAGCTGTTTTTT. The chain has TRBV6-6 and TRBJ2-2, with 7 bases fitting TRBD2. Germline V gene lookup returns CDR1 MNHNY and CDR2 SVGAGI (reference sequence). This CDR3 spans 13 amino acids.